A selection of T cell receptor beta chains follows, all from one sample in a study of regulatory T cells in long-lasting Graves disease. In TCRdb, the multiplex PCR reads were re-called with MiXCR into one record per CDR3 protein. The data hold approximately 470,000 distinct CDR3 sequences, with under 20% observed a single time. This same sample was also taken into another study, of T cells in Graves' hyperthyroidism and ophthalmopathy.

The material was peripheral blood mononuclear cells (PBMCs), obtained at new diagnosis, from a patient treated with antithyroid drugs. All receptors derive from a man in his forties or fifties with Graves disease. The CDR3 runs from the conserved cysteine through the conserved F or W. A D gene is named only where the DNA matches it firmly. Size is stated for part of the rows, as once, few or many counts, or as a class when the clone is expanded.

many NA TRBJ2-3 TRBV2 CASSEIREQDTQYF TGTGCCAGCAGTGAAATAAGGGAGCAAGATACGCAGTATTTT
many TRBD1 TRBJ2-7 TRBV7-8 CASSKTGGPYEQYF TGTGCCAGCAGCAAAACAGGGGGACCCTACGAGCAGTACTTC
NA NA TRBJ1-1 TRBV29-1 CSVKGPRSMNTEAFF TGCAGCGTCAAAGGACCGCGATCAATGAACACTGAAGCTTTCTTT
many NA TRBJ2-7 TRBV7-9 CASSLALPGADEQYF TGTGCCAGCAGCTTAGCGCTACCGGGGGCCGACGAGCAGTACTTC
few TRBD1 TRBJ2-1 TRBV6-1 CASMMTGSGTAPRFF TGTGCCAGCATGATGACAGGGTCCGGGACGGCCCCAAGGTTCTTC
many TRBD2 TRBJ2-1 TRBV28 CASRVQAGGVAEQFF TGTGCCAGCAGGGTACAAGCGGGAGGAGTTGCTGAGCAGTTCTTC
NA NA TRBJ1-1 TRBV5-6 CASRSERMDTEAFF TGTGCCAGCAGGTCGGAACGTATGGACACTGAAGCTTTCTTT
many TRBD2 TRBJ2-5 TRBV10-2 CASTLAGVAAETQYF TGCGCCAGCACACTAGCGGGAGTCGCCGCCGAGACCCAGTACTTC
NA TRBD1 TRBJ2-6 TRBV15 CATSRITGVSWSGANVLTF TGTGCCACCAGCAGGATAACAGGGGTTAGTTGGTCTGGGGCCAACGTCCTGACTTTC
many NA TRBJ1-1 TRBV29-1 CSVVRAGSYIGAFF TGCAGCGTTGTCCGGGCAGGAAGTTATATCGGGGCTTTCTTT
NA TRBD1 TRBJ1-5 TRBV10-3 CAISEGQGSVQPQHF TGTGCCATCAGTGAGGGACAGGGGAGCGTTCAGCCCCAGCATTTT
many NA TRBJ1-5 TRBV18 CASSPTAISNQPQHF TGTGCCAGCTCACCGACAGCGATTAGCAATCAGCCCCAGCATTTT
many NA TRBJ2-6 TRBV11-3 CASSGANVLTF TGTGCCAGCTCTGGGGCCAACGTCCTGACTTTC
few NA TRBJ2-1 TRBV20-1 CSARVASAHSYNEQFF TGCAGTGCTAGGGTCGCTAGCGCCCACTCCTACAATGAGCAGTTCTTC
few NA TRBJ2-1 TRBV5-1 CASTQARQSLDNEQFF TGCGCCAGCACTCAGGCTCGGCAGAGTTTGGACAATGAGCAGTTCTTC
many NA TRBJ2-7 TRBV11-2 CASTADWVDEQYF TGTGCCAGCACGGCGGATTGGGTGGACGAGCAGTACTTC
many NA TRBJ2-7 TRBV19 CASRSGGGSYEQYF TGTGCCAGTAGATCCGGTGGCGGCTCTTACGAGCAGTACTTC
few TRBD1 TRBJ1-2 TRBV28 CASSFPASQGAPNYGYTF TGTGCCAGCAGTTTCCCTGCATCACAGGGGGCACCTAACTATGGCTACACCTTC
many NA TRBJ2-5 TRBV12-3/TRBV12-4 CASSFPGEVETQYF TGTGCCAGCAGTTTTCCAGGGGAGGTAGAGACCCAGTACTTC
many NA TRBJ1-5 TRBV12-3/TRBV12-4 CASSSVNRHQPQHF TGTGCCAGCAGCTCCGTCAACCGGCATCAGCCCCAGCATTTT
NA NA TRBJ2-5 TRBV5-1 CARSNPRRTQYF TGCGCCAGAAGTAATCCACGGAGGACCCAGTACTTC
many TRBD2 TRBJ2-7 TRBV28 CASSGGLAPSYEQYF TGTGCCAGCAGCGGGGGACTAGCGCCTAGCTACGAGCAGTACTTC
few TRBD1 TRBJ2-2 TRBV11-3 CASSMDRSNTGELFF TGTGCCAGCAGCATGGACAGGTCGAACACCGGGGAGCTGTTTTTT
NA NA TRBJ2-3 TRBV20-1 CSARDMGLLATQYF TGCAGTGCTAGAGATATGGGCTTATTGGCTACGCAGTATTTT
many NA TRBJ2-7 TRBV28 CASSEGAVGYEQYF TGTGCCAGCAGTGAAGGGGCTGTCGGCTACGAGCAGTACTTC
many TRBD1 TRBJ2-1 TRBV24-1 CATSDPSVGQGEVVGEQFF TGTGCCACCAGTGACCCCTCCGTCGGACAGGGAGAGGTGGTGGGCGAGCAGTTCTTC
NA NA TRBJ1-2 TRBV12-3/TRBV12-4 CASSLGGPYGYTF TGTGCCAGCAGTTTAGGGGGCCCCTATGGCTACACCTTC
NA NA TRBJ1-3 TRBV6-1 CASIRETGNTIYF TGTGCCAGCATTAGGGAAACCGGAAACACCATATATTTT
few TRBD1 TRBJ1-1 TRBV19 CASSNGQGFTEAFF TGTGCCAGTAGTAATGGACAGGGCTTCACTGAAGCTTTCTTT
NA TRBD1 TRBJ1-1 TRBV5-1 CASSELTGGGTEAFF TGCGCCAGCAGCGAATTGACAGGGGGTGGGACTGAAGCTTTCTTT
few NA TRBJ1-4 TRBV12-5 CASGSTQQTTNEKLFF TGTGCTAGTGGCTCTACCCAACAAACAACTAATGAAAAACTGTTTTTT
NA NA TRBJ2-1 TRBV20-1 CSAGVGHSYNEQFF TGCAGTGCTGGCGTAGGACACTCCTACAATGAGCAGTTCTTC
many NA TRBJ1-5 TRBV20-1 CSASNTRVLNQPQHF TGCAGTGCTAGTAACACAAGAGTCTTAAATCAGCCCCAGCATTTT
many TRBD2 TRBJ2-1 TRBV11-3 CASTESGRDEQFF TGTGCCAGCACCGAGAGCGGGAGAGATGAGCAGTTCTTC
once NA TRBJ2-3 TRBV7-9 CASSLWGEFTDTQYF TGTGCCAGCAGCTTATGGGGAGAATTCACAGATACGCAGTATTTT
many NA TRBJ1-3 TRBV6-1 CASTRTPAGGNTIYF TGTGCCAGCACTAGGACCCCGGCTGGCGGAAACACCATATATTTT
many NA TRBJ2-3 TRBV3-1 CASSQERAASTDTQYF TGTGCCAGCAGCCAAGAAAGAGCAGCTAGCACAGATACGCAGTATTTT
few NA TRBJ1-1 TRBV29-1 CSVGGGGEAFF TGCAGCGTAGGCGGGGGGGGTGAAGCTTTCTTT
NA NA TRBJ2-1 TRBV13 CASSLGWGEAPRQFF TGTGCCAGCAGCTTGGGTTGGGGGGAGGCCCCTCGGCAGTTCTTC
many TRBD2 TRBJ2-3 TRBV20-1 CSARFLAGVTDTQYF TGCAGTGCTAGGTTCCTAGCGGGGGTCACAGATACGCAGTATTTT
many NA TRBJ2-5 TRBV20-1 CSAIGRTERQETQYF TGCAGTGCTATTGGTCGTACAGAGAGACAAGAGACCCAGTACTTC
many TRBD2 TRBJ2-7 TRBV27 CASSRRSGRASMYEQYF TGTGCCAGCAGCCGTCGTAGCGGGAGGGCATCAATGTACGAGCAGTACTTC
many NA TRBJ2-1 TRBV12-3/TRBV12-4 CASTLSYNEQFF TGTGCCAGCACTCTCAGCTACAATGAGCAGTTCTTC
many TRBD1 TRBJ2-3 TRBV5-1 CASSQGQLTDTQYF TGCGCCAGCAGCCAGGGACAGCTCACAGATACGCAGTATTTT
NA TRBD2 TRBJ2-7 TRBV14 CARGQPTSGRSYEQYF TGTGCCAGGGGACAGCCGACTAGCGGGAGGTCCTACGAGCAGTACTTC
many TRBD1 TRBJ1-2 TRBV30 CAWSLGQVVLNYGYTF TGTGCCTGGAGCCTGGGACAGGTAGTCCTAAACTATGGCTACACCTTC